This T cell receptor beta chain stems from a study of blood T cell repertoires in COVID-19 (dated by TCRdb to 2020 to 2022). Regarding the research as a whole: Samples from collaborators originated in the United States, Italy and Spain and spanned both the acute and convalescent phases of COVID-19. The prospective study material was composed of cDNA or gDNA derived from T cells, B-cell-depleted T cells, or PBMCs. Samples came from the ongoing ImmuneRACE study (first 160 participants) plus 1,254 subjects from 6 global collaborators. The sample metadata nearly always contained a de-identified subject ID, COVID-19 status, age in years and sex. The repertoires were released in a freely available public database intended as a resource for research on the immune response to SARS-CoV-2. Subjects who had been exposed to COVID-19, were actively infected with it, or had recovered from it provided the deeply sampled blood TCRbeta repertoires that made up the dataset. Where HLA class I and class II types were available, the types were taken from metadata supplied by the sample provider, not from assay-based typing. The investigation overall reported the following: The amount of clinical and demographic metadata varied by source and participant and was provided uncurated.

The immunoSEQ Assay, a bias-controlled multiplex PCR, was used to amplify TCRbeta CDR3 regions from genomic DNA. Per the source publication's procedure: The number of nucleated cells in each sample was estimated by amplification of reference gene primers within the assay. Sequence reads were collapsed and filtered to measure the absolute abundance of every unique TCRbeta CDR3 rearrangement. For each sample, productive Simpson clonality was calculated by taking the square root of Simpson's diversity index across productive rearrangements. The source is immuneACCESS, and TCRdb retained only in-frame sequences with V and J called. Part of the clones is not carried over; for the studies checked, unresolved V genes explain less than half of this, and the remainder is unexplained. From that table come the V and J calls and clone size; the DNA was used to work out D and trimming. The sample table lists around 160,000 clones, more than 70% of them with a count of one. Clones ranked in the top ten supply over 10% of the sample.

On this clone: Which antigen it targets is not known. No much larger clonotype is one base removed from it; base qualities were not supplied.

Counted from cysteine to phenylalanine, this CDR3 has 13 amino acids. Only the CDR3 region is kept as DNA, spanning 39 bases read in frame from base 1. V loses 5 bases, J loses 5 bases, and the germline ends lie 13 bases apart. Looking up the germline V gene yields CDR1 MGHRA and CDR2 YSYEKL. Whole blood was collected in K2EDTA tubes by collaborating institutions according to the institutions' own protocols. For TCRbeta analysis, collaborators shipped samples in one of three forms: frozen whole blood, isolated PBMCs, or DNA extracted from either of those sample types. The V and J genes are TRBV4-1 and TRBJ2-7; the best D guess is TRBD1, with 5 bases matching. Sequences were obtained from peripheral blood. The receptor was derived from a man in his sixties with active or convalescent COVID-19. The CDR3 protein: CASSGQGGHEQYF. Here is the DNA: TGCGCCAGCAGCGGGCAGGGTGGGCACGAGCAGTACTTC.